The rows below give T cell receptor beta chains drawn from one sample of a study of blood T cell repertoires in COVID-19. TCRdb's copy holds only in-frame clones and misses some; the assay was immunoSEQ multiplex PCR. The repertoire consists of fewer than 85,000 clones, with 70% to 80% occurring once and the leading ten covering about 30%. The sample was peripheral blood. All receptors derive from a man aged 60 to 69 with active or convalescent COVID-19. Each CDR3 is given with its conserved first and last residue. The order of the fields is J gene, clone size, D gene, V gene, CDR3 DNA, CDR3 protein. D genes are given only for firm matches. Only part of the rows carry a size: once, few, many, or a class if the clone is expanded.

>TRBJ1-2|.|.|TRBV5-1
TGCGCCAGCAGCTTGGACCCTCTAGGCTATGGCTACACCTTC
CASSLDPLGYGYTF
>TRBJ1-5|.|TRBD1|TRBV2
TGTGCCAGTCGGCCGGGACAGGGGGCCGATCAGCCCCAGCATTTT
CASRPGQGADQPQHF
>TRBJ2-7|many|TRBD1|TRBV10-1
TGCGCCAGCGACTGGGACAGGGGAAAGAACGAGCAGTACTTC
CASDWDRGKNEQYF
>TRBJ1-6|.|.|TRBV6-5
TGTGCCAGCAGTTCTCGGGATTATAATTCACCCCTCCACTTT
CASSSRDYNSPLHF
>TRBJ1-2|few|.|TRBV10-3
TGTGCCATCAGTGAGTCAGTAGTTAACTATGGCTACACCTTC
CAISESVVNYGYTF
>TRBJ2-7|.|.|TRBV29-1
TGCAGCGTTGTGAAAACGGGTTACGAGCAGTACTTC
CSVVKTGYEQYF
>TRBJ1-3|few|.|TRBV4-3
TGCGCCAGCAGCCAAGAACTCAACTCTGGAAACACCATATATTTT
CASSQELNSGNTIYF
>TRBJ1-2|.|.|TRBV5-1
TGCGCCAGCAGCTTGTACACAGGGCCTCTAACCTATGGCTACACCTTC
CASSLYTGPLTYGYTF
>TRBJ2-1|.|.|TRBV7-3
TGTGCCAGCAGCTTAGGCCATAGGGGGAGCTCCTACAATGAGCAGTTCTTC
CASSLGHRGSSYNEQFF
>TRBJ1-1|.|.|TRBV19
TGTGCCAGTAGTATTTTTAGCCACTCTACGATGAACACTGAAGCTTTCTTT
CASSIFSHSTMNTEAFF
>TRBJ1-6|once|.|TRBV10-3
TGTGCCAACTCGGGGGATTTGGATTCACCCCTCCACTTT
CANSGDLDSPLHF
>TRBJ2-2|.|.|TRBV11-3
TGTGCCAGCAGCGCCAGGGCCGGATCGAACACCGGGGAGCTGTTTTTT
CASSARAGSNTGELFF
>TRBJ2-2|.|TRBD1|TRBV7-3
TGTGCCAGCAGCCTTCAGGGGGCGGGAACCGGGGAGCTGTTTTTT
CASSLQGAGTGELFF
>TRBJ2-7|.|TRBD2|TRBV6-1
TGTGCCAGCAGTGAAAGGGCCCGGACTAGCGTTTACGAGCAGTACTTC
CASSERARTSVYEQYF
>TRBJ1-1|.|.|TRBV28
TGTGCCAGCAGTTCTCCACGGGGGTCGAACACTGAAGCTTTCTTT
CASSSPRGSNTEAFF
>TRBJ2-3|.|.|TRBV28
TGTGCCAGCAGTTTACCCCTCAGACAGGCAGATACGCAGTATTTT
CASSLPLRQADTQYF
>TRBJ2-1|.|.|TRBV5-6
TGTGCCAGCAGCGGCGGGTACCTTCGGGGGAATGAGCAGTTCTTC
CASSGGYLRGNEQFF
>TRBJ1-2|.|.|TRBV5-1
TGCGCCAGCAGGGTCCAGGCTAGCGGCTATGGCTACACCTTC
CASRVQASGYGYTF
>TRBJ1-2|.|.|TRBV10-3
TGTGCCATCAGTGGGGAGAAAGAAGGCTACACCTTC
CAISGEKEGYTF
>TRBJ2-1|.|TRBD2|TRBV2
TGTGCCACCGTCCTAGCGGGGGGCTACAATGAGCAGTTCTTC
CATVLAGGYNEQFF
>TRBJ2-1|.|TRBD2|TRBV7-2
TGTGCCAGCAGCCGGGAGGGCAATGAGCAGTTCTTC
CASSREGNEQFF
>TRBJ2-2|.|.|TRBV6-4
TGTGCCAGCAGTGTAAATCGCGGAGGCACCGGGGAGCTGTTTTTT
CASSVNRGGTGELFF
>TRBJ2-7|.|TRBD1|TRBV6-5
TGTGCCAGCAGGGTTACGGGACAGGGGGCCGGGGAGTACTTC
CASRVTGQGAGEYF
>TRBJ2-5|.|TRBD2|TRBV9
TGTGCCAGCAGCGTAGGGGATCTAGCGGGGTCCTTCGAGACCCAGTACTTC
CASSVGDLAGSFETQYF
>TRBJ1-5|.|.|TRBV4-1
TGCGCCAGCAGCCGAAACAGGGAGCGGCAGCCCCAGCATTTT
CASSRNRERQPQHF
>TRBJ1-1|.|.|TRBV7-3
TGTGCCAGCAGCCCGTCGGACATTCTGAACACTGAAGCTTTCTTT
CASSPSDILNTEAFF
>TRBJ1-2|.|.|TRBV7-2
TGTGCCAGCAGCCTCTCGAACTATGGCTACACCTTC
CASSLSNYGYTF
>TRBJ2-2|once|.|TRBV4-1
TGCGCCAGCAGCCAGACCAAGTTAGCCAGCGGGGAGCTGTTTTTT
CASSQTKLASGELFF
>TRBJ1-5|.|.|TRBV18
TGTGCCAGCTCACTGGACAGTAGCAATCAGCCCCAGCATTTT
CASSLDSSNQPQHF
>TRBJ1-5|.|.|TRBV4-2
TGTGCCAGCAGCCAAGAGGGAGGCCTAAATCAGCCCCAGCATTTT
CASSQEGGLNQPQHF
>TRBJ1-1|.|.|TRBV13
TGTGCCAGCAGTGATGAGACAGGGAACACTGAAGCTTTCTTT
CASSDETGNTEAFF
>TRBJ2-1|.|TRBD2|TRBV7-9
TGTGCCAGCAGCTTGGGAACCGGGACTAGCGGGGTCTATGAGCAGTTCTTC
CASSLGTGTSGVYEQFF
>TRBJ2-7|.|TRBD1|TRBV9
TGTGCCAGCAGCGTGTCCGGGACAGGGAATTCCTACGAGCAGTACTTC
CASSVSGTGNSYEQYF
>TRBJ1-4|.|TRBD1|TRBV3-1/TRBV3-2
TGTGCCAGCAGTCACCCGGACAGGGATAATGAAAAACTGTTTTTT
CASSHPDRDNEKLFF
>TRBJ1-6|few|TRBD1|TRBV6-1
TGTGCCAGCAGTGAGGGGGACAGCTATTCACCCCTCCACTTT
CASSEGDSYSPLHF
>TRBJ2-3|.|TRBD1|TRBV7-2
TGTGCCAGCAGGAAAGACAGGGCGAGCACAGATACGCAGTATTTT
CASRKDRASTDTQYF
>TRBJ1-6|.|.|TRBV9
TGTGCCAGCAGCGTAGATGGACAGCTTAATTCACCCCTCCACTTT
CASSVDGQLNSPLHF
>TRBJ1-1|once|.|TRBV27
TGTGCCAGCAGTTTAACAGGGTGGGCTGAAGCTTTCTTT
CASSLTGWAEAFF
>TRBJ2-1|.|TRBD2|TRBV4-2
TGTGCCAGCAGCCAAGAGCCCAGCGGGGCCTACAATGAGCAGTTCTTC
CASSQEPSGAYNEQFF
>TRBJ1-2|.|.|TRBV5-4
TGTGCCAGCAGCAGGACAGCGAATTATGGCTACACCTTC
CASSRTANYGYTF
>TRBJ2-2|.|.|TRBV19
TGTGCCAGTAAAACCCTAATGAACACCGGGGAGCTGTTTTTT
CASKTLMNTGELFF
>TRBJ2-7|.|TRBD1|TRBV18
TGTGCCAGCTCACCGGGGACAGGGAACTACGAGCAGTACTTC
CASSPGTGNYEQYF
>TRBJ2-6|.|.|TRBV30
TGTGCCTGGAGTGACAGCTCTGGGGCCAACGTCCTGACTTTC
CAWSDSSGANVLTF
>TRBJ2-5|few|TRBD1|TRBV7-7
TGTGCCAGCAGCTCTTCAAGACAGGGCTCAGAGACCCAGTACTTC
CASSSSRQGSETQYF
>TRBJ2-5|.|TRBD2|TRBV2
TGTGCCAGCAGCATGACTAGCGGGGGGGGAGAGACCCAGTACTTC
CASSMTSGGGETQYF
>TRBJ2-7|.|.|TRBV29-1
TGCAGCTACACTCTACAGGGCTCGGGCGATGAGGGGCAGTACTTC
CSYTLQGSGDEGQYF
>TRBJ2-7|.|.|TRBV14
TGTGCCAGCAGCCTCACAGGGATTTTTACCTACGAGCAGTACTTC
CASSLTGIFTYEQYF
>TRBJ1-2|.|.|TRBV4-1
TGCGCCAGCAGCCAAATGTCCTCAGGGCGGTGGGATGGCTACACCTTC
CASSQMSSGRWDGYTF
>TRBJ2-2|.|TRBD2|TRBV28
TGTGCCAGCAGTTTCGAGGGGAGGGCGACCGGGGAGCTGTTTTTT
CASSFEGRATGELFF
>TRBJ2-2|.|.|TRBV7-7
TGTGCCAGCAGCTTAAGGCGGGATTACACCGGGGAGCTGTTTTTT
CASSLRRDYTGELFF
>TRBJ1-6|few|TRBD1|TRBV5-1
TGCGCCAGCAGCACGGACAGGGGACAAACGAATTCACCCCTCCACTTT
CASSTDRGQTNSPLHF
>TRBJ2-2|.|.|TRBV7-2
TGTGCCAGCAGCCCAGGGGACGCGAATTCCGGGGAGCTGTTTTTT
CASSPGDANSGELFF
>TRBJ1-5|once|.|TRBV21-1
TGTGCCAGCAGCGCAACAGGGGGATGCAATCAGCCCCAGCATTTT
CASSATGGCNQPQHF
>TRBJ2-6|.|TRBD1|TRBV27
TGTGCCAGCAAAAAGACAGGGTCTGGGGCCAACGTCCTGACTTTC
CASKKTGSGANVLTF